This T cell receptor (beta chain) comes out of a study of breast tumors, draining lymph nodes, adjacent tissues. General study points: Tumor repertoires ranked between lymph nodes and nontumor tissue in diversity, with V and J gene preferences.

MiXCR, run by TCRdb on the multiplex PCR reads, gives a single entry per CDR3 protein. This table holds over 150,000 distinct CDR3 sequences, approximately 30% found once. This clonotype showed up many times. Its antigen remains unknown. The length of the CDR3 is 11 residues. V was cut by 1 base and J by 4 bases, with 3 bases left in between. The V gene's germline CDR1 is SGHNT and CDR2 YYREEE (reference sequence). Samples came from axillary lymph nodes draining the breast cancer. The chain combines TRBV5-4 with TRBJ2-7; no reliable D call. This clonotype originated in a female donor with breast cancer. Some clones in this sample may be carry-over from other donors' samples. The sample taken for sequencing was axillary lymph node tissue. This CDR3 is CASSLYYEQYF. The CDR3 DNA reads TGTGCCAGCAGCTTGTATTACGAGCAGTACTTC. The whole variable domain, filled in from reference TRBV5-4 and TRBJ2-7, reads ETGVTQSPTHLIKTRGQQVTLRCSSQSGHNTVSWYQQALGQGPQFIFQYYREEENGRGNFPPRFSGLQFPNYSSELNVNALELDDSALYLCASSLYYEQYFGPGTRLTVT.